These 28 T cell receptor beta chains share one sample of origin, sequenced in a study of Graves' ophthalmopathy and Graves' hyperthyroidism. Amplified TCR beta CDR3 regions were obtained using RNA transcripts as template. Following a first-round RT-PCR that used HTBI primers, a second-round multiplex PCR was carried out. One entry per CDR3 protein results from TCRdb running MiXCR on the multiplex PCR reads. The table lists about 600,000 distinct CDR3 sequences, approximately 35% of them singletons. Sequencing was carried out using peripheral blood or thyroid tissue (not recorded which). These receptors all stem from an adult man with Graves' hyperthyroidism.

Many counts were recorded for this clonotype. V usage is TRBV19 and J usage is TRBJ1-2; D gene unclear. Trimming removed 6 bases from V and 8 bases from J, with 16 bases in between. CDR1 LNHDA and CDR2 SQIVND come from the germline V gene (reference sequence). The CDR3 loop spans 13 amino acids. DNA for the CDR3: TGTGCCAGTAGCCCTGGACCGGGTTTGGGCTACACCTTC. Its protein product is CASSPGPGLGYTF.

Ten or more counts support this clonotype. This chain joins TRBV7-9 and TRBJ2-5; D remains unclear. The CDR3 runs 14 residues. Germline V gene lookup returns CDR1 SEHNR and CDR2 FQNEAQ (reference sequence). The V end was cut by 1 base, the J end by 5 bases, with 11 bases between. As DNA, the CDR3 is TGTGCCAGCAGCTTAGAGAGGTTTTTGGAGACCCAGTACTTC. Amino acid sequence: CASSLERFLETQYF. Full variable domain (remainder filled in from reference TRBV7-9 and TRBJ2-5): DTGVSQNPRHKITKRGQNVTFRCDPISEHNRLYWYRQTLGQGPEFLTYFQNEAQLEKSRLLSDRFSAERPKGSFSTLEIQRTEQGDSAMYLCASSLERFLETQYFGPGTRLLVL.

Many counts were recorded for this clonotype. The chain links TRBV2 to TRBJ1-2; 7 positions match TRBD1. CDR3 size: 13 residues. Germline CDR1 and CDR2: SNHLY and FYNNEI. Germline trimming cut 5 bases from V and 4 bases from J; bases unmatched to any gene: 4. CDR3 sequence: CASSRDSAYGYTF. The CDR3 DNA sequence: TGTGCCAGCAGTCGGGACAGCGCCTATGGCTACACCTTC.

This clonotype was seen repeatedly, ten times or more. The V gene is TRBV24-1, the J gene TRBJ1-5; D gene uncertain. The CDR3 is 12 amino acids. With 8 bases removed from V and 11 bases from J, the gap between germline ends came to 15 bases. Per germline, CDR1 KGHDR and CDR2 SFDVKD. The CDR3 spells CATTDGLSAQHF. For the CDR3, the DNA is TGTGCCACCACCGACGGTCTATCAGCCCAGCATTTT.

This clonotype was seen at least ten times. The rearrangement uses TRBV5-8 and TRBJ2-7; D perhaps matches TRBD2 (6 bases). V was pared by 0 bases and J by 6 bases, with 13 bases between. This CDR3 comprises 14 residues. Per the germline V gene, CDR1 is SGHTS and CDR2 is YDEGEE. The CDR3 sequence: CASSLGRGGREQYF. The CDR3 DNA sequence: TGTGCCAGCAGCTTGGGAAGGGGAGGACGCGAGCAGTACTTC.

A word on this clonotype: A clone one base away is much larger, so this may be a read error. The chain uses TRBV3-1 and TRBJ1-1; D remains unclear. CDR3 size: 13 residues. Germline lookup yields CDR1 LGHDT and CDR2 YNNKEL (reference sequence). CDR3 nucleotide sequence: TGTGCCAGCAGCCAAGTGTGGCACACTGAAGCTTCCTTT. This sequence encodes CASSQVWHTEASF.

The chain joins TRBV3-1 to TRBJ2-7, with TRBD1 as a possible D gene (5 bases). CDR3 length equals 11 residues. Trimming removed 5 bases at V and 6 bases at J, with 8 bases between. Germline CDR1 is LGHDT and CDR2 is YNNKEL (reference sequence). The CDR3 DNA follows: TGTGCCAGCAGCGAAGGGGTCGAGCAGTACTTC. It encodes CASSEGVEQYF.

This clonotype was recorded a few times. This chain connects TRBV27 to TRBJ1-2; tentatively, D is TRBD1 (6 bases). Germline lookup yields CDR1 MNHEY and CDR2 SMNVEV (reference sequence). V was cut by 5 bases and J by 3 bases, with 16 bases left in between. This CDR3 has 15 residues. The chain's CDR3 is CASSRMGAQDYGYTF. The CDR3 coding sequence is TGTGCCAGCAGTCGGATGGGGGCTCAAGACTATGGCTACACCTTC.

A remark on this clonotype: Given a much more abundant clone one base away, this may be a read error. The V call is TRBV20-1, the J call TRBJ2-6; D perhaps matches TRBD1 (6 bases). Germline CDR1 is DFQATT and CDR2 is SNEGSKA (reference sequence). The CDR3 sequence is 17 residues long. The CDR3 loop reads CSARTGTTLSGTNVLTF. In nucleotides, the CDR3 is TGCAGTGCTAGAACAGGGACAACCCTCTCTGGGACCAACGTCCTGACTTTC.

Only a few counts were recorded for this clonotype. J is TRBJ2-7 and V is TRBV7-9; the match to TRBD1 covers 9 bases. V lost 1 base to trimming and J lost 5 bases; unmatched junction nucleotides: 18. The germline gives CDR1 SEHNR, CDR2 FQNEAQ (reference sequence). This CDR3 is 19 amino acids long. The CDR3 protein is CASSLVVLGNRGQSHEQYF. CDR3 nucleotides: TGTGCCAGCAGCTTAGTTGTACTGGGGAACAGGGGGCAAAGTCACGAGCAGTACTTC.

This clonotype has a count of ten or more. This chain links TRBV9 with TRBJ1-2, with 9 bases aligning to TRBD1. V was pared by 5 bases and J by 1 base, with 9 bases of the junction left unmatched. CDR1 and CDR2 (germline): SGDLS, YYNGEE. The CDR3 length is 16 residues. The CDR3 sequence: CASSHLQGQGNYGYTF. CDR3 DNA: TGTGCCAGCAGTCACCTCCAGGGACAGGGTAACTATGGCTACACCTTC.

A word on this clonotype: One junction end disagrees with the germline gene, perhaps due to a read error. J is TRBJ2-2 and V is TRBV10-3, with D hard to call. The CDR3 is made up of 15 amino acids. In germline, CDR1 is ENHRY, CDR2 SYGVKD. The CDR3 spells CASSHGRSDTGELFF. Here the CDR3 DNA reads TGTGCCAGCAGTCACGGACGGTCCGACACCGGGGAGCTGTTTTTT.

This clonotype was seen many times. The chain links TRBV10-2 to TRBJ2-7, with 7 bases aligning to TRBD2. Germline CDR1 WSHSY, CDR2 SAAADI. V lost 9 bases to trimming and J lost 6 bases; unmatched junction nucleotides: 11. This CDR3 is 13 amino acids long. CDR3 sequence (DNA): TGCGCCAGTGGACCGGGACTAACTACCGAGCAGTACTTC. As protein: CASGPGLTTEQYF.

The V and J genes are TRBV25-1 and TRBJ2-3; no reliable D call. V lost 5 bases and J lost 3, with 6 bases in between. The CDR3 has 12 residues. Looked up from germline, CDR1 is MGHDK and CDR2 is SYGVNS. This CDR3 is CASSRRTDTQYF. CDR3 bases: TGTGCCAGCAGTCGGCGGACAGATACGCAGTATTTT. The full variable domain, completed using reference TRBV25-1 and TRBJ2-3, is EADIYQTPRYLVIGTGKKITLECSQTMGHDKMYWYQQDPGMELHLIHYSYGVNSTEKGDLSSESTVSRIRTEHFPLTLESARPSHTSQYLCASSRRTDTQYFGPGTRLTVL.

This clonotype occurred a few times. V usage is TRBV5-1 and J usage is TRBJ2-5; D is possibly TRBD2 (7 bases). CDR3 size: 14 residues. From germline, CDR1 is SGHRS and CDR2 YFSETQ. V lost 7 bases to trimming and J lost 2 bases, with 15 bases between them. The CDR3 DNA follows: TGCGCCAGCTGCCCCGGGGGGACACAAGAGACCCAGTACTTC. It translates to CASCPGGTQETQYF.

This clonotype was recorded at least ten times. The chain joins TRBV7-8 to TRBJ1-4; unclear D gene. This CDR3 has 13 amino acids. Germline CDR1 and CDR2: SGHVS and FQNEAQ. Trimming removed 5 bases at V and 8 bases at J, with 12 bases between. The DNA for the CDR3 is TGTGCCAGCAGCCAGCTGGAGGAGGAAAAACTGTTTTTT. This translates into CASSQLEEEKLFF.

Concerning this clonotype itself: This may be a read error, as it is one base from a much larger clone. This chain links TRBV6-6 with TRBJ1-6, with D uncertain. Germline CDR1 and CDR2: MNHNY and SVGAGI (reference sequence). The CDR3 is 15 amino acids. Here the CDR3 DNA reads TGTGCCGGCAGTTACTCGAGCTGGGATGCTTCACCCCTCCACTTT. Translation: CAGSYSSWDASPLHF.

Concerning this clonotype itself: The CDR3 does not end in the conserved phenylalanine or tryptophan, so this is likely a read error. It is unclear where the CDR3 begins or ends on the DNA, so no DNA is shown, and the CDR3 is as TCRdb lists it. The chain uses TRBV7-3 and TRBJ1-2. The CDR3 numbers 14 amino acids, ends counted. The germline V gene encodes CDR1 SGHTA and CDR2 FQGTGA. The CDR3 loop reads CASSLLGSSNGCTL.

This clonotype was counted ten times or more. The genes are TRBV6-1 and TRBJ1-1, with TRBD1 matching over 7 bases. The CDR3 is 14 amino acids. Looked up from germline, CDR1 is MNHNS and CDR2 is SASEGT. Trimming took 7 bases from V and 0 from J; bases not matched to a gene: 5. In DNA form, the CDR3 reads TGTGCCAGCATCAAGACAGGGATGAACACTGAAGCTTTCTTT. Protein sequence: CASIKTGMNTEAFF.

The V and J genes are TRBV25-1 and TRBJ1-6; TRBD1 agrees at 7 bases. This CDR3 spans 17 amino acids. V lost 4 bases to trimming and J lost 8 bases; unmatched junction nucleotides: 14. Germline V gene data show CDR1 as MGHDK and CDR2 as SYGVNS. This chain's CDR3 is CASSGVGAGGQHSPLHF. CDR3 coding DNA: TGTGCCAGCAGTGGTGTGGGGGCAGGGGGGCAACATTCACCCCTCCACTTT.

The sample holds many counts of this clonotype. This chain joins TRBV2 and TRBJ1-5; TRBD1 is a possible D gene (5 bases). Germline V CDR1 and CDR2: SNHLY, FYNNEI. This CDR3 region has 15 residues. V lost 8 bases to trimming and J lost 3 bases, with 17 bases between them. The CDR3 sequence is CASGPGRTPNQPQHF. Written as DNA, the CDR3 is TGTGCCAGCGGACCGGGCCGGACACCCAATCAGCCCCAGCATTTT.

The chain uses TRBV4-1 and TRBJ1-2, with 8 bases lining up with TRBD1. Germline loops: CDR1 MGHRA, CDR2 YSYEKL. V lost 1 base to trimming and J lost 5 bases; unmatched junction nucleotides: 15. This CDR3 comprises 18 residues. The DNA for the CDR3 is TGCGCCAGCAGCCAAGTGGGAGGGGTTGGTCAGGGGGCTTATGGCTACACCTTC. Protein sequence: CASSQVGGVGQGAYGYTF.

This clonotype was picked up many times. The chain links TRBV2 to TRBJ1-4; 8 bases map to TRBD1. CDR1 and CDR2 (germline): SNHLY, FYNNEI. Germline trimming cut 7 bases from V and 5 bases from J; bases unmatched to any gene: 9. CDR3 size: 15 residues. CDR3 in DNA: TGTGCCAGCAATAAGATGGACAGGGTAAATGAAAAACTGTTTTTT. This sequence encodes CASNKMDRVNEKLFF. Using reference TRBV2 and TRBJ1-4 for the parts outside the CDR3, the full variable domain is EPEVTQTPSHQVTQMGQEVILRCVPISNHLYFYWYRQILGQKVEFLVSFYNNEISEKSEIFDDQFSVERPDGSNFTLKIRSTKLEDSAMYFCASNKMDRVNEKLFFGSGTQLSVL.

About this clonotype itself: Since a much larger clone is just one base distant, this may be a read error. V gene TRBV7-9 combines with J gene TRBJ2-6; TRBD2 might be the D (6 bases). The CDR3 length is 16 residues. Germline lookup yields CDR1 SEHNR and CDR2 FQNEAQ (reference sequence). V was shortened by 3 bases and J by 1 base, with 10 bases between the two germline ends. The CDR3 sequence is CASSFREQSGANVLTF. CDR3 sequence (DNA): TGTGCCAGCAGCTTTCGGGAGCAATCTGGGGCCAACGTCCTGACTTTC.

V is TRBV20-1 and J is TRBJ1-5, with a tentative D call TRBD1 (6 bases). With 0 bases removed from V and 5 bases from J, the gap between germline ends came to 17 bases. The CDR3 has 16 residues. Germline V gene sequence: CDR1 DFQATT, CDR2 SNEGSKA (reference sequence). The CDR3 loop reads CSAREQGKMIHQPQHF. CDR3 nucleotides: TGCAGTGCTAGAGAACAGGGAAAAATGATTCATCAGCCCCAGCATTTT.

The J gene is TRBJ2-7, the V gene TRBV29-1; TRBD2 aligns across 8 bases. J gave up 4 bases and V 7 bases, and 6 bases lay outside the gene matches. Germline V gene data show CDR1 as SQVTM and CDR2 as ANQGSEA. This CDR3 spans 12 amino acids. This CDR3 is CSGGREGYEQYF. Here the CDR3 DNA reads TGCAGCGGAGGCCGGGAGGGTTACGAGCAGTACTTC.

Ten or more counts support this clonotype. The chain employs TRBV5-8 and TRBJ1-5, with a possible D match to TRBD1 (5 bases). V was clipped by 2 bases and J by 4 bases, with 10 bases between them. The germline CDR1 and CDR2 sequences are SGHTS and YDEGEE. The CDR3 is made up of 14 amino acids. CDR3 protein: CASSFGGTNQPQHF. The CDR3 bases are TGTGCCAGCAGCTTCGGGGGGACGAATCAGCCCCAGCATTTT. Complete variable domain (other parts from reference TRBV5-8 and TRBJ1-5): EAGVTQSPTHLIKTRGQQATLRCSPISGHTSVYWYQQALGLGLQFLLWYDEGEERNRGNFPPRFSGRQFPNYSSELNVNALELEDSALYLCASSFGGTNQPQHFGDGTRLSIL.

This clonotype was seen repeatedly, ten times or more. V and J are TRBV7-6 and TRBJ1-1; tentative D call: TRBD1 (5 bases). From germline, CDR1 is SGHVS and CDR2 FNYEAQ. The CDR3 covers 14 residues. V gave up 0 bases and J gave up 3 bases, with 8 bases separating them. The CDR3 region has the DNA TGTGCCAGCAGCTTAGCGGGGCAGGACACTGAAGCTTTCTTT. It is translated as CASSLAGQDTEAFF.